Following are 8 T cell receptor beta chains from one sample sequenced in a study of regulatory T cells in long-lasting Graves disease. Arm-PCR with iRepertoire HTBI primers amplified the CDR3 regions for these TCR beta libraries. A single record per CDR3 protein comes from TCRdb applying MiXCR to the multiplex PCR reads. Altogether 500,000 or so distinct CDR3 sequences are present, about 17% being singletons, with the ten largest covering 12%. Documented time point: newly diagnosed GD, antithyroid drugs for less than 3 months. From RNA extracted from PBMCs, the TCR library was made. These data were likewise used in another study, on T cells in Graves' hyperthyroidism and ophthalmopathy.

This specimen consisted of peripheral blood mononuclear cells (PBMCs), obtained at new diagnosis, from a patient treated with antithyroid drugs. These receptors all stem from a man aged 35 to 55 with Graves disease.

In its sample, this clonotype was seen many times. The V and J genes are TRBV5-4 and TRBJ2-7; 10 bases fit TRBD2. CDR3 length: 14 residues. Germline V gene lookup returns CDR1 SGHNT and CDR2 YYREEE (reference sequence). The V and J ends lost 4 bases and 3 bases, in that order; junction bases with no gene match: 4. CDR3 protein: CASSITSGNYEQYF. The CDR3 coding sequence is TGTGCCAGCAGCATAACTAGCGGGAACTACGAGCAGTACTTC. The full variable domain, its missing parts supplied by reference TRBV5-4 and TRBJ2-7, is ETGVTQSPTHLIKTRGQQVTLRCSSQSGHNTVSWYQQALGQGPQFIFQYYREEENGRGNFPPRFSGLQFPNYSSELNVNALELDDSALYLCASSITSGNYEQYFGPGTRLTVT.

CDR3 sequence reads: CASRQGVGGYTF. CDR3 DNA: TGTGCCAGCAGGCAGGGAGTGGGTGGCTACACCTTC. The V gene is TRBV27, the J gene TRBJ1-2; D may be TRBD1 (5 bases). Trimming removed 6 bases from V and 7 bases from J, with 12 bases in between. The CDR3 runs to 12 residues. CDR1 is MNHEY, CDR2 SMNVEV, per germline (reference sequence).

This sequence joins TRBV10-3 and TRBJ2-3; D unresolved. The CDR3 is made up of 11 amino acids. The V gene lost 10 bases and the J gene lost 4 bases, with 9 bases spanning the gap. Germline V gives CDR1 ENHRY, CDR2 SYGVKD. The CDR3 protein is CATFAPDTQYF. The DNA for the CDR3 is TGTGCCACCTTCGCGCCAGATACGCAGTATTTT.

This clonotype was seen repeatedly, ten times or more. This chain connects TRBV12-3 or TRBV12-4 to TRBJ1-2, with a tentative D call TRBD1 (5 bases). V lost 3 bases and J lost 7, with 15 bases in between. The CDR3 consists of 14 residues. The CDR3 spells CASSLLDSGSGYTF. As DNA, the CDR3 is TGTGCCAGCAGTTTGCTGGACTCAGGGAGTGGCTACACCTTC.

This clonotype has a handful of counts. A much larger clone is a single base away; this may be a read error. The conserved phenylalanine or tryptophan is not found at the CDR3 terminus, so this likely reflects a read error. V and J are TRBV2 and TRBJ2-5, with 11 bases identical to TRBD1. This CDR3 region has 15 residues. V lost 6 bases to trimming and J lost 0 bases; unmatched junction nucleotides: 3. CDR1 is SNHLY and CDR2 is FYNNEI in the germline V gene. This CDR3 is CASRADRGHQETQYS. CDR3 coding DNA: TGTGCCAGCAGGGCGGACAGGGGGCACCAAGAGACCCAGTACTCC.

A note on this clonotype: Being one base from a much bigger clone, this may be a read error. The V gene is TRBV11-2, the J gene TRBJ2-5, with unresolved D. With 8 bases removed from V and 1 base from J, the gap between germline ends came to 5 bases. This CDR3 is 11 amino acids long. In germline, CDR1 is SGHAT, CDR2 FQNNGV. The CDR3 spells CASATQETQYF. DNA of the CDR3: TGTGCCAGCGCCACCCAAGAGACCCAGTACTTC.

This clonotype appeared many times. The chain couples TRBV28 to TRBJ2-5; D gene uncertain. Germline assignment: CDR1 MDHEN and CDR2 SYDVKM. Between the trimmed V and J ends, which lost 3 bases and 4 bases, there was a span of 6 bases. The CDR3 consists of 12 residues. Here the CDR3 reads CASSFNRETQYF. CDR3 nucleotides: TGTGCCAGCAGTTTTAATCGAGAGACCCAGTACTTC.

The table lists this clonotype with a few counts. The chain uses TRBV24-1 and TRBJ2-2; D is possibly TRBD2 (6 bases). The CDR3 runs 14 residues. The germline V gene has CDR1 KGHDR and CDR2 SFDVKD. The germline V and J ends were trimmed by 2 bases and 12 bases, with 15 bases remaining between them. Here the CDR3 reads CATSDSGGVVKLFF. CDR3 nucleotides: TGTGCCACCAGTGATTCTGGCGGGGTGGTTAAGCTGTTTTTT.